Below, 24 T cell receptor beta chains from the same sample are listed, as sequenced in a study of PD-1 blockade in classical Hodgkin lymphoma. Only in-frame clones appear in the TCRdb table, and some are missing; sequencing was by immunoSEQ multiplex PCR. This sample has about 13,000 clones, with about nine tenths found just once. In every patient, relapse followed autologous stem cell transplantation, while exposure to brentuximab vedotin differed. Isolation of CD4+ T cells from thawed PBMCs was performed by magnetic negative selection. This specimen was CD4+ T cells from blood, taken at baseline. All receptors come from a human donor with classical Hodgkin lymphoma.

The chain's CDR3 is CASSLGKPLHF. CDR3 coding DNA: TGTGCCAGCAGCTTAGGGAAACCCCTCCACTTT. V usage is TRBV7-2 and J usage is TRBJ1-6; D ambiguous. Trimming removed 1 base from V and 12 bases from J, with 4 bases in between. Germline values: CDR1 SGHTA, CDR2 FQGNSA. The CDR3 has 11 residues.

This chain joins TRBV6-5 and TRBJ2-7; a possible D gene is TRBD1 (6 bases). Per the germline V gene, CDR1 is MNHEY and CDR2 is SVGAGI. This CDR3 is built from 15 residues. Trimming removed 2 bases at V and 5 bases at J, with 16 bases between. CDR3 DNA: TGTGCCAGCAGTTACCGACAGGCCCGTCCGCACGAGCAGTACTTC. Residues: CASSYRQARPHEQYF.

The chain joins TRBV28 to TRBJ1-6; D might be TRBD1 (6 bases). Trimming pared 7 bases from V and 5 bases from J, leaving 15 bases between. The CDR3 sequence is 15 residues long. Germline-derived CDR1 and CDR2 are MDHEN and SYDVKM. CDR3 DNA sequence: TGTGCCAGCAATCCTCCAGGGGTCAATAATTCACCCCTCCACTTT. This encodes CASNPPGVNNSPLHF.

The rearrangement uses TRBV28 and TRBJ1-5; possible D gene TRBD1, 6 bases. V lost 3 bases, J lost 1 base, and 10 bases lay in between. In germline, CDR1 is MDHEN, CDR2 SYDVKM. The CDR3 length is 15 residues. CDR3 in amino acids: CASSFRGASNQPQHF. In DNA form, the CDR3 reads TGTGCCAGCAGTTTTCGGGGGGCAAGCAATCAGCCCCAGCATTTT.

This clone was detected only once. The chain recombines TRBV28 with TRBJ2-2; weak D call: TRBD1 (6 bases). V was clipped by 2 bases and J by 6 bases, with 16 bases between them. The germline V gene has CDR1 MDHEN and CDR2 SYDVKM. CDR3 length equals 16 residues. The CDR3: CASSLGYRVGAGELFF. Here the CDR3 DNA reads TGTGCCAGCAGTTTAGGTTACAGGGTTGGTGCCGGGGAGCTGTTTTTT. Full variable domain (rest looked up from reference TRBV28 and TRBJ2-2): DVKVTQSSRYLVKRTGEKVFLECVQDMDHENMFWYRQDPGLGLRLIYFSYDVKMKEKGDIPEGYSVSREKKERFSLILESASTNQTSMYLCASSLGYRVGAGELFFGEGSRLTVL.

V and J are TRBV5-8 and TRBJ2-2, with 7 bases fitting TRBD2. Germline lookup yields CDR1 SGHTS and CDR2 YDEGEE. J lost 6 bases, V lost 4 bases, and 6 bases had no gene match. This CDR3 spans 14 amino acids. The CDR3, as DNA: TGTGCCAGCAGCCGCGGGAGTGGGGCCGGGGAGCTGTTTTTT. It encodes CASSRGSGAGELFF.

This rearrangement joins TRBV28 to TRBJ2-3; TRBD2 aligns across 12 bases. The length of the CDR3 is 20 residues. V dropped 6 bases and J dropped 5; count of bases not matched to a gene: 21. CDR1 and CDR2 (germline): MDHEN, SYDVKM. CDR3 region: CASSPAGLAGGPGVIDTQYF. CDR3 bases: TGTGCCAGCAGCCCCGCAGGGCTAGCGGGAGGGCCGGGTGTTATAGATACGCAGTATTTT.

The chain is built from TRBV6-5 and TRBJ2-3; possibly TRBD2 for D (5 bases). The V gene's germline CDR1 is MNHEY and CDR2 SVGAGI. There are 15 residues in the CDR3. V lost 7 bases and J 1 base, leaving 15 bases between the germline ends. DNA of the CDR3: TGTGCCAGCACAAAATGGGGAGATCGCACAGATACGCAGTATTTT. Residues: CASTKWGDRTDTQYF.

The V gene is TRBV20-1, the J gene TRBJ2-7; maybe TRBD2 (5 bases). V dropped 1 base and J dropped 9 bases, with 10 bases sitting between them. The CDR3 runs to 11 residues. The germline CDR1 and CDR2 sequences are DFQATT and SNEGSKA (reference sequence). In nucleotides, the CDR3 is TGCAGTGCTAGAGGAGGGTGGGGGCAGTACTTC. Translation gives CSARGGWGQYF.

V gene TRBV7-2 combines with J gene TRBJ2-1, with 8 bases aligning to TRBD1. CDR1 and CDR2 from the germline V gene are SGHTA and FQGNSA. The V and J ends lost 2 bases and 9 bases, in that order; junction bases with no gene match: 6. CDR3 length equals 14 residues. CDR3 in amino acids: CASSLRQGSAEQFF. The CDR3 DNA reads as TGTGCCAGCAGCTTAAGACAGGGGTCCGCTGAGCAGTTCTTC.

V is TRBV10-3 and J is TRBJ1-3, with unresolved D. The CDR3 contains 13 residues. Between the trimmed V and J ends, which lost 6 bases and 4 bases, there was a span of 10 bases. Germline loops: CDR1 ENHRY, CDR2 SYGVKD. The CDR3, as DNA: TGTGCCATCAGGGCGGGGAACGGAAACACCATATATTTT. This translates into CAIRAGNGNTIYF.

This chain joins TRBV28 and TRBJ1-3; D perhaps matches TRBD1 (5 bases). The CDR3 has 16 residues. Germline values: CDR1 MDHEN, CDR2 SYDVKM. Trimming shortened V by 7 bases and J by 4 bases, and 20 bases separated the two germline ends. CDR3 amino acids: CASNRGLRDAGNTIYF. DNA for the CDR3: TGTGCCAGCAACCGGGGCCTGAGGGACGCGGGAAACACCATATATTTT.

The genes are TRBV6-6 and TRBJ1-2; D is undetermined. CDR1 and CDR2 (germline): MNHNY, SVGAGI (reference sequence). The CDR3 runs to 15 residues. V dropped 0 bases and J dropped 3 bases, with 11 bases sitting between them. CDR3 in amino acids: CASSYSGRPYYGYTF. The CDR3 region has the DNA TGTGCCAGCAGTTACTCAGGGAGGCCTTACTATGGCTACACCTTC.

This clone was observed a single time. The chain is built from TRBV6-1 and TRBJ2-3; 8 nucleotides agree with TRBD2. V shed 6 bases, J shed 1 base, and the junction held 0 bases outside the gene matches. The CDR3 is 13 amino acids. Per the germline V gene, CDR1 is MNHNS and CDR2 is SASEGT. Here the CDR3 reads CASRTSGTDTQYF. DNA for the CDR3: TGTGCCAGCAGGACTAGCGGCACAGATACGCAGTATTTT.

The chain couples TRBV2 to TRBJ2-2, with D hard to call. With 3 bases removed from V and 3 bases from J, the gap between germline ends came to 2 bases. Germline V gene data show CDR1 as SNHLY and CDR2 as FYNNEI. The CDR3 covers 12 residues. CDR3 nucleotides: TGTGCCAGCAGTGAGCACACCGGGGAGCTGTTTTTT. It codes for CASSEHTGELFF.

The V call is TRBV19, the J call TRBJ1-6; no firm D call. CDR3 length equals 16 residues. Germline V lookup: CDR1 LNHDA, CDR2 SQIVND (reference sequence). Deletions cut 6 bases from V and 6 bases from J, with 18 bases between. This CDR3 is CASSRTSDLGNSPLHF. CDR3 DNA sequence: TGTGCCAGTAGCCGTACCTCGGACCTTGGTAATTCACCCCTCCACTTT.

The chain employs TRBV23-1 and TRBJ2-7, with 8 bases lining up with TRBD1. TRBV23-1 is annotated as an ORF whose role is uncertain. The CDR3 loop spans 16 amino acids. Losses at the gene ends were 4 bases for V and 2 bases for J; bases not matched to a gene: 10. CDR3 protein: CASSLQPGQEAYEQYF. The DNA of the CDR3 is TGCGCCAGCAGTCTCCAGCCGGGACAGGAAGCCTACGAGCAGTACTTC.

The chain carries TRBV5-8 and TRBJ2-3; possibly TRBD2 for D (5 bases). The CDR3 loop spans 13 amino acids. Deletions cut 5 bases from V and 3 bases from J, with 10 bases between. Germline V gene sequence: CDR1 SGHTS, CDR2 YDEGEE. The CDR3 sequence: CASRLPGTDTQYF. The CDR3 DNA sequence: TGTGCCAGCAGACTACCGGGGACAGATACGCAGTATTTT.

The V gene is TRBV27, the J gene TRBJ1-4; 7 bases agree with TRBD1. The V segment lost 3 bases and the J segment 7 bases; nucleotides outside the gene matches: 11. The CDR3 totals 16 residues. CDR1 is MNHEY and CDR2 is SMNVEV in the germline V gene (reference sequence). The DNA of the CDR3 is TGTGCCAGCAGTTTGGGACAGCGTTTGGGTGGTGAAAAACTGTTTTTT. Translated: CASSLGQRLGGEKLFF.

The rearrangement links TRBV27 to TRBJ2-2, with 8 nucleotides matching TRBD1. Unmatched junction bases numbered 8, after V lost 5 bases and J lost 6 bases. CDR3 length equals 15 residues. Looked up from germline, CDR1 is MNHEY and CDR2 is SMNVEV (reference sequence). The CDR3 sequence is CASSPDRALPGELFF. The CDR3 DNA sequence: TGTGCCAGCAGTCCGGACAGGGCGCTACCCGGGGAGCTGTTTTTT.

V is TRBV6-5 and J is TRBJ2-1; TRBD2 agrees at 10 bases. The CDR3 sequence is 15 residues long. V shed 4 bases and J 3 bases; nucleotides not matched to a gene: 3. Per germline, CDR1 MNHEY and CDR2 SVGAGI. The CDR3 loop is CASSLAGGFYNEQFF. Written as DNA, the CDR3 is TGTGCCAGCAGTTTAGCGGGAGGCTTCTACAATGAGCAGTTCTTC.

This clone was seen only a few times. The chain uses TRBV13 and TRBJ2-7; D gene unclear. This CDR3 is built from 15 residues. Germline CDR1 reads PRHDT; CDR2 reads FYEKMQ (reference sequence). V lost 8 bases to trimming and J lost 1 base, with 18 bases between them. CDR3: CASLYISTPSYEQYF. In nucleotides, the CDR3 is TGTGCCAGCCTTTATATTTCGACGCCTTCCTACGAGCAGTACTTC.

This chain joins TRBV30 and TRBJ2-3; 9 positions match TRBD2. This CDR3 has 13 residues. Germline V CDR1 and CDR2: GTSNPN, SVGIG (reference sequence). V shed 3 bases, J shed 4 bases, and the junction held 2 bases outside the gene matches. This CDR3 reads CAWSRTSADTQYF. The CDR3 region has the DNA TGTGCCTGGAGCCGGACTAGCGCAGATACGCAGTATTTT.

The rearrangement uses TRBV19 and TRBJ1-1; a possible D gene is TRBD1 (6 bases). CDR1 is LNHDA and CDR2 is SQIVND in the germline V gene (reference sequence). The CDR3 is made up of 14 amino acids. Trimming took 3 bases from V and 4 from J, leaving 12 bases between them. The CDR3 protein is CASSIYRDATEAFF. CDR3 DNA sequence: TGTGCCAGTAGTATCTACAGGGATGCCACTGAAGCTTTCTTT.